The 25 T cell receptor beta chains in this list originate from one sample, sequenced in a study of blood T cell repertoires in COVID-19. Repertoires were generated with immunoSEQ multiplex PCR, while TCRdb's copy carries only in-frame clones and drops some. The repertoire holds 370,000 or so clones, with 81% as singletons. Material for sequencing was peripheral blood. The receptors here all came from a human donor with acute or convalescent COVID-19. The donor label of this sample is uncertain.

V gene TRBV7-2 combines with J gene TRBJ2-7; 9 bases align to TRBD1. CDR3 size: 15 residues. Per the germline V gene, CDR1 is SGHTA and CDR2 is FQGNSA. J gave up 6 bases and V 5 bases, and 11 bases lay outside the gene matches. The CDR3 DNA reads as TGTGCCAGCAGCCTCCGACGGGACAGGGTAAGCGAGCAGTACTTC. Translation: CASSLRRDRVSEQYF.

As to this clone: The same CDR3 is also encoded by other DNA sequences in this sample. The chain employs TRBV11-2 and TRBJ1-3; TRBD1 matches 8 bases. Germline-derived CDR1 and CDR2 are SGHAT and FQNNGV. This CDR3 has 16 amino acids. The J segment lost 7 bases and the V segment lost 5 bases, leaving 13 bases of the junction unmatched. The CDR3 is CASSRKKTTGVNTIYF. The CDR3 DNA follows: TGTGCCAGCAGCCGGAAAAAGACGACAGGGGTGAACACCATATATTTT. The variable domain in full, with the rest retrieved from reference TRBV11-2 and TRBJ1-3, is EAGVAQSPRYKIIEKRQSVAFWCNPISGHATLYWYQQILGQGPKLLIQFQNNGVVDDSQLPKDRFSAERLKGVDSTLKIQPAKLEDSAVYLCASSRKKTTGVNTIYFGEGSWLTVV.

The chain joins TRBV10-2 to TRBJ1-5, with D tentatively TRBD1 (5 bases). V lost 10 bases to trimming and J lost 3 bases, with 19 bases between them. Germline V gives CDR1 WSHSY, CDR2 SAAADI. This CDR3 has 15 amino acids. CDR3 nucleotide sequence: TGCGCCACCCAAACCGCAGGGTCCTCCAATCAGCCCCAGCATTTT. Its protein product is CATQTAGSSNQPQHF.

Note on this clone: Other DNA sequences of this sample code for an identical CDR3. The chain combines TRBV5-6 with TRBJ1-5; D unresolved. Trimming pared 2 bases from V and 7 bases from J, leaving 7 bases between. CDR3 length: 12 residues. Germline V gives CDR1 SGHDT, CDR2 YYEEEE. In DNA, the CDR3 is TGTGCCAGCAGCTTATTGTCGCAGCCCCAGCATTTT. The encoded protein is CASSLLSQPQHF.

This clone turned up a few times. The rearrangement joins TRBV30 to TRBJ1-1, with D uncertain. The V gene lost 4 bases and the J gene lost 5 bases, with 11 bases spanning the gap. Germline values: CDR1 GTSNPN, CDR2 SVGIG (reference sequence). The CDR3 contains 12 residues. The CDR3, as DNA: TGTGCCTGGAAATTTGGGAGAACTGAAGCTTTCTTT. Translation gives CAWKFGRTEAFF.

The V call is TRBV20-1, the J call TRBJ1-3; D might be TRBD1 (5 bases). Germline assignment: CDR1 DFQATT and CDR2 SNEGSKA (reference sequence). Trimming pared 3 bases from V and 0 bases from J, leaving 12 bases between. The CDR3 totals 15 residues. CDR3 DNA sequence: TGCAGTGCTAGTGCGGGGCGGGGCTCTGGAAACACCATATATTTT. Its translation: CSASAGRGSGNTIYF.

This clone was recorded only once. This sample includes further DNA sequences coding for the same CDR3. The chain links TRBV6-1 to TRBJ1-2; 9 bases align to TRBD1. CDR3 size: 15 residues. CDR1 is MNHNS, CDR2 SASEGT, per germline. Trimming removed 0 bases from V and 2 bases from J; junction bases left unmatched: 1. The CDR3, as DNA: TGTGCCAGCAGTGAAGCAGGGACAGGGAACTATGGCTACACCTTC. This gives the protein CASSEAGTGNYGYTF.

The genes are TRBV5-1 and TRBJ2-3; 9 bases match TRBD1. This CDR3 comprises 16 residues. The ends lost 1 base at V and 5 bases at J; junction bases unmatched: 8. Germline V gene data show CDR1 as SGHRS and CDR2 as YFSETQ. CDR3 in DNA: TGCGCCAGCAGCTTGACTGGGACAGGGCGAGTAGATACGCAGTATTTT. It translates to CASSLTGTGRVDTQYF.

The V call is TRBV7-9, the J call TRBJ2-7, with a possible D match to TRBD1 (6 bases). The V gene's germline CDR1 is SEHNR and CDR2 FQNEAQ (reference sequence). V gave up 5 bases and J gave up 0 bases, with 14 bases separating them. The length of the CDR3 is 15 residues. CDR3 in amino acids: CASSPGQGPSYEQYF. CDR3 in DNA: TGTGCCAGCAGCCCGGGACAAGGGCCCTCCTACGAGCAGTACTTC.

The chain combines TRBV12-5 with TRBJ1-4; TRBD1 aligns across 8 bases. Per germline, CDR1 LGHNT and CDR2 FRNRAP. The CDR3 consists of 15 residues. With 6 bases clipped from V and 8 bases from J, the junction kept 11 bases outside the gene matches. CDR3 amino acids: CASGNTLTGVEKLFF. The CDR3, as DNA: TGTGCTAGTGGGAACACTTTGACAGGGGTGGAAAAACTGTTTTTT.

V usage is TRBV7-2 and J usage is TRBJ1-1, with D unclear. V shed 4 bases and J shed 0 bases, with 15 bases lying between them. This CDR3 is 16 amino acids long. CDR1 and CDR2 (germline): SGHTA, FQGNSA. CDR3 in DNA: TGTGCCAGCAGCTGGGGATCGGGGTTCGTGAACACTGAAGCTTTCTTT. It is translated as CASSWGSGFVNTEAFF.

In the case of this clone: Other DNA sequences of this sample code for an identical CDR3. V gene TRBV11-2 combines with J gene TRBJ1-1, with unresolved D. The CDR3 consists of 15 residues. The V end was cut by 2 bases, the J end by 0 bases, with 10 bases between. Germline V gives CDR1 SGHAT, CDR2 FQNNGV. The CDR3 loop reads CASSLNRGMNTEAFF. The DNA for the CDR3 is TGTGCCAGCAGCTTAAACCGGGGTATGAACACTGAAGCTTTCTTT. Looking up the rest from reference TRBV11-2 and TRBJ1-1 gives the full variable domain: EAGVAQSPRYKIIEKRQSVAFWCNPISGHATLYWYQQILGQGPKLLIQFQNNGVVDDSQLPKDRFSAERLKGVDSTLKIQPAKLEDSAVYLCASSLNRGMNTEAFFGQGTRLTVV.

The CDR3 bases are TGTGCCAGCAGCATCAGGGTGGGTATGGGTGCTCAAAGCTCCTACAATGAGCAGTTCTTC. Translating it yields CASSIRVGMGAQSSYNEQFF. J is TRBJ2-1 and V is TRBV2; tentative D call: TRBD1 (5 bases). V dropped 6 bases and J dropped 0 bases, with 27 bases sitting between them. The CDR3 covers 20 residues. The germline V gene encodes CDR1 SNHLY and CDR2 FYNNEI.

The chain couples TRBV4-1 to TRBJ2-7; 10 nucleotides match TRBD1. V lost 2 bases and J lost 6; bases outside the gene matches: 7. The V gene's germline CDR1 is MGHRA and CDR2 YSYEKL. This CDR3 is 15 amino acids long. CDR3: CASSQTGTGVSEQYF. Here the CDR3 DNA reads TGCGCCAGCAGCCAAACCGGGACAGGGGTCTCCGAGCAGTACTTC.

V and J are TRBV7-8 and TRBJ2-7; tentative D call: TRBD2 (5 bases). The ends were cut back, 1 base at V and 6 bases at J, with 13 bases in the middle. Germline V gives CDR1 SGHVS, CDR2 FQNEAQ. This CDR3 contains 14 residues. The CDR3 here is CASSLDVRGLEQYF. CDR3 in DNA: TGTGCCAGCAGCTTAGATGTCCGGGGTCTCGAGCAGTACTTC.

The chain joins TRBV5-1 to TRBJ1-1; tentatively, D is TRBD1 (5 bases). The CDR3 extends over 14 amino acids. The germline V and J ends were trimmed by 2 bases and 6 bases, with 14 bases remaining between them. Germline lookup yields CDR1 SGHRS and CDR2 YFSETQ. The CDR3 region has the DNA TGCGCCAGCAGCTTTCGACAGACCCCCGCTGAAGCTTTCTTT. It is translated as CASSFRQTPAEAFF.

V and J are TRBV6-5 and TRBJ2-3, with D unclear. The CDR3 extends over 15 amino acids. The ends were cut back, 5 bases at V and 0 bases at J, with 12 bases in the middle. The germline V gene encodes CDR1 MNHEY and CDR2 SVGAGI. The CDR3, as DNA: TGTGCCAGCAGTCAACAGTTAACTAGCACAGATACGCAGTATTTT. It encodes CASSQQLTSTDTQYF.

This clone has a handful of counts. The chain couples TRBV7-2 to TRBJ2-1; TRBD2 aligns across 13 bases. The CDR3 totals 19 residues. The germline V gene has CDR1 SGHTA and CDR2 FQGNSA. V lost 3 bases to trimming and J lost 0 bases; unmatched junction nucleotides: 8. The CDR3 sequence is CASSFPTSGRSSSYNEQFF. The CDR3 region has the DNA TGTGCCAGCAGCTTCCCGACTAGCGGGAGGTCAAGCTCCTACAATGAGCAGTTCTTC.

This sequence joins TRBV24-1 and TRBJ1-5; D is unresolved. Germline CDR1 KGHDR, CDR2 SFDVKD. V shed 0 bases and J shed 2 bases, with 4 bases lying between them. This CDR3 comprises 14 residues. CDR3 coding DNA: TGTGCCACCAGTGATTTGCCGGGCAATCAGCCCCAGCATTTT. Translated: CATSDLPGNQPQHF.

The chain uses TRBV6-5 and TRBJ1-4; D is undetermined. Between the trimmed V and J ends, which lost 0 bases and 8 bases, there was a span of 13 bases. From germline, CDR1 is MNHEY and CDR2 SVGAGI. This CDR3 contains 15 residues. CDR3 sequence reads: CASSYSGNSGEKLFF. In nucleotides, the CDR3 is TGTGCCAGCAGTTACTCCGGCAACTCGGGAGAAAAACTGTTTTTT.

This clone was counted a few times. The conserved final phenylalanine or tryptophan is absent from the CDR3, which likely points to a read error. It is unclear where the CDR3 begins or ends on the DNA, so no DNA is shown, and the CDR3 is as TCRdb lists it. The chain links TRBV11-2 to TRBJ1-1; TRBD1 reflects the table's D call only, with no check against the DNA. With termini counted, the CDR3 has 13 amino acids. The germline gives CDR1 SGHAT, CDR2 FQNNGV. The CDR3 reads CASSFLPGADPPL.

In its sample, this clone was seen a few times. The rearrangement uses TRBV10-3 and TRBJ1-2; D is possibly TRBD1 (5 bases). This CDR3 contains 13 residues. Germline V gene data show CDR1 as ENHRY and CDR2 as SYGVKD. Deletions cut 4 bases from V and 4 bases from J, with 10 bases between. The CDR3 sequence is CAISAGTTYGYTF. The CDR3 DNA reads TGTGCCATCAGTGCCGGGACTACCTATGGCTACACCTTC.

The chain couples TRBV11-2 to TRBJ1-2; unclear D gene. V was pared by 2 bases and J by 4 bases, with 8 bases between. This CDR3 is built from 13 residues. Looked up from germline, CDR1 is SGHAT and CDR2 is FQNNGV. CDR3 sequence reads: CASSLSAAYGYTF. Here the CDR3 DNA reads TGTGCCAGCAGCTTAAGCGCAGCCTATGGCTACACCTTC. Full variable domain (rest looked up from reference TRBV11-2 and TRBJ1-2): EAGVAQSPRYKIIEKRQSVAFWCNPISGHATLYWYQQILGQGPKLLIQFQNNGVVDDSQLPKDRFSAERLKGVDSTLKIQPAKLEDSAVYLCASSLSAAYGYTFGSGTRLTVV.

The CDR3 sequence is CAWTTGVEQYF. CDR3 bases: TGTGCCTGGACAACAGGGGTCGAGCAGTACTTC. This sequence joins TRBV30 and TRBJ2-7, with TRBD1 matching 7 bases. The V gene's germline CDR1 is GTSNPN and CDR2 SVGIG (reference sequence). Unmatched junction bases numbered 3, after V lost 4 bases and J lost 6 bases. This CDR3 region has 11 residues.

The chain has TRBV11-3 and TRBJ2-7; 9 positions match TRBD1. CDR1 and CDR2 from the germline V gene are SGHNT and YENEEA. CDR3 length: 14 residues. The V gene end was trimmed by 3 bases and the J gene end by 5 bases; junction bases not matched to a gene: 5. Here the CDR3 reads CASSFGTGSNEQYF. The CDR3 DNA sequence: TGTGCCAGCAGCTTCGGGACAGGGTCCAACGAGCAGTACTTC.